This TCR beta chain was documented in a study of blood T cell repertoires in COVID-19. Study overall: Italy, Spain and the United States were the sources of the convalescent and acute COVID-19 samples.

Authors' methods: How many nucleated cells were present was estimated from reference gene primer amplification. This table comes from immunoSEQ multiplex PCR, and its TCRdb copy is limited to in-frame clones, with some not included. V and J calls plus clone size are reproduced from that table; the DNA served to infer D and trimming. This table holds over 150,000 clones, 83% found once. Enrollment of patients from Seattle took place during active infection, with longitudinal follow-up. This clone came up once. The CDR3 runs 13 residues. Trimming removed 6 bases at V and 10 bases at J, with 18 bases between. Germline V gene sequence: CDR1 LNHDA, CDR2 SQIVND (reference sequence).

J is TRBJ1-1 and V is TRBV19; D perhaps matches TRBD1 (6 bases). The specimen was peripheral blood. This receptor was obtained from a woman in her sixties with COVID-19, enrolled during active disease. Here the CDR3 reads CASSQNRAERAFF. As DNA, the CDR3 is TGTGCCAGTAGCCAAAACAGGGCGGAGAGAGCTTTCTTT.